This T cell receptor (beta chain) was obtained from a study of cytomegalovirus exposure and HLA in healthy donors. Study overall: Around 80 million unique TCR sequences came from HLA-typed donors in an early release. General study findings and limits: Prediction of most subjects' HLA-A and HLA-B alleles by TCR beta sequences was reportedly accurate.

This CDR3 has 15 amino acids. The germline CDR1 and CDR2 sequences are MNHEY and SVGAGI. Trimming left V 6 bases short and J 0 bases short, with 14 bases between. Vbeta (60) and Jbeta (13) primers were used in the PCR. Generated by immunoSEQ multiplex PCR, the TCRdb table keeps only in-frame clones and is missing some. This sample yields approximately 59,000 clones, of which 62% are seen a single time; 2.5% to 3% belongs to the top ten. A note on this clone: Its antigen is currently unknown.

The chain combines TRBV6-5 with TRBJ1-2; D ambiguous. This TCR came from a young man in good health and CMV-seronegative. The sequencing input was PBMCs. The CDR3 DNA follows: TGTGCCAGCAGCCGCCTGGAGTCAACTAACTATGGCTACACCTTC. This codes for CASSRLESTNYGYTF.